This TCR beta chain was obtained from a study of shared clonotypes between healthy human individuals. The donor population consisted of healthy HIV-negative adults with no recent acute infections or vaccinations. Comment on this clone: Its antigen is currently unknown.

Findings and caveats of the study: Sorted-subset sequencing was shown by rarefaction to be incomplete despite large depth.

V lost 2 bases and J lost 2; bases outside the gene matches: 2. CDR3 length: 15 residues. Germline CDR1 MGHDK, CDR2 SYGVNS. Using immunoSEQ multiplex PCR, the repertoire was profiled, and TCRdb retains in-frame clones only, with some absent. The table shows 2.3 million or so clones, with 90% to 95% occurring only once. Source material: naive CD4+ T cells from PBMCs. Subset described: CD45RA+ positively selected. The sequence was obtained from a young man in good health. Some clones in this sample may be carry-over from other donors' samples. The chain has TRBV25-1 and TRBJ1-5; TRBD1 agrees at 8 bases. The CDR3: CASSETGGGNQPQHF. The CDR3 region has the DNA TGTGCCAGCAGTGAAACAGGGGGAGGCAATCAGCCCCAGCATTTT.